The 3 T cell receptor beta chains given below trace back to one sample, sequenced in a study of cytomegalovirus exposure and HLA in healthy donors. A multiplex PCR was run with 60 Vbeta primers and 13 Jbeta primers. Sequencing used immunoSEQ multiplex PCR; TCRdb keeps in-frame clones, though not all of them. The sample records over 120,000 clones, about 10% being singletons. Source material: PBMCs. All receptors derive from a man aged 50-59 years in good health and CMV-seronegative.

V and J are TRBV5-1 and TRBJ1-3, with no clear D. Germline V CDR1 and CDR2: SGHRS, YFSETQ. The CDR3 is 15 amino acids. Trimming removed 2 bases from V and 4 bases from J, with 13 bases in between. The CDR3 loop is CASSLDLGTGNTIYF. The CDR3 DNA is TGCGCCAGCAGCTTAGACCTGGGCACGGGAAACACCATATATTTT. The entire variable domain, with the rest obtained from reference TRBV5-1 and TRBJ1-3, is as follows: KAGVTQTPRYLIKTRGQQVTLSCSPISGHRSVSWYQQTPGQGLQFLFEYFSETQRNKGNFPGRFSGRQFSNSRSEMNVSTLELGDSALYLCASSLDLGTGNTIYFGEGSWLTVV.

V is TRBV7-3 and J is TRBJ2-7; TRBD1 aligns across 8 bases. V was clipped by 5 bases and J by 3 bases; unmatched bases: 9. The CDR3 covers 15 residues. Germline V gene sequence: CDR1 SGHTA, CDR2 FQGTGA. This CDR3 is CASSPGQGGVYEQYF. The CDR3 DNA is TGTGCCAGCAGCCCCGGACAGGGTGGGGTCTACGAGCAGTACTTC.

This clone was found a few times. The chain employs TRBV2 and TRBJ1-3; D gene unclear. Germline assignment: CDR1 SNHLY and CDR2 FYNNEI. This CDR3 contains 13 residues. V lost 6 bases, J lost 4 bases, and 10 bases lay in between. The CDR3 DNA reads TGTGCCAGCAGCCAGGCTTCGGGAAACACCATATATTTT. Its protein is CASSQASGNTIYF.